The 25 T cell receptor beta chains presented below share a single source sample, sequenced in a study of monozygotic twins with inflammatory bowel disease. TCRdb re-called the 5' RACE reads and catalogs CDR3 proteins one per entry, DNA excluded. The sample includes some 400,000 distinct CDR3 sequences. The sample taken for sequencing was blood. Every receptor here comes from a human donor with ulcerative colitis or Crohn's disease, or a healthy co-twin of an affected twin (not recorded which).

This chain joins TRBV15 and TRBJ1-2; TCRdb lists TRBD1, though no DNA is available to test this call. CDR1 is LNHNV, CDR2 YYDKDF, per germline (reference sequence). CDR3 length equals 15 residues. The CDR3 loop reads CATSRDSGSNYGYTF.

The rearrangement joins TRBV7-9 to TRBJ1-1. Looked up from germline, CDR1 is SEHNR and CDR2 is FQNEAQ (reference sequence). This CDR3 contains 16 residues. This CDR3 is CASSLYLGSGATEAFF. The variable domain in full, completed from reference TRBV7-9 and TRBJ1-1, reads DTGVSQNPRHKITKRGQNVTFRCDPISEHNRLYWYRQTLGQGPEFLTYFQNEAQLEKSRLLSDRFSAERPKGSFSTLEIQRTEQGDSAMYLCASSLYLGSGATEAFFGQGTRLTVV.

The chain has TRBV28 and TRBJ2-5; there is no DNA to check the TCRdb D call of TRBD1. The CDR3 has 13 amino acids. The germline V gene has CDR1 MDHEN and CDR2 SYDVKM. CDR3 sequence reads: CASRTGLEKTQYF.

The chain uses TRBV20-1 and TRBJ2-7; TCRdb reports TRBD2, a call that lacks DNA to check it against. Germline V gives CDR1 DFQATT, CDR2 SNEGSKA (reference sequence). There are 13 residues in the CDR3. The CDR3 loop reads CSARVLAGERKYF.

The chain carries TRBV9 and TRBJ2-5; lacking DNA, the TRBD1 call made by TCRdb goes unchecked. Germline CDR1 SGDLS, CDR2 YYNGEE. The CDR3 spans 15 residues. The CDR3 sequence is CASSERDRGWETQYF.

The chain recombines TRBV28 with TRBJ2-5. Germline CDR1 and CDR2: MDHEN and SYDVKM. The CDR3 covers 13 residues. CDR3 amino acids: CASSVRIQETQYF.

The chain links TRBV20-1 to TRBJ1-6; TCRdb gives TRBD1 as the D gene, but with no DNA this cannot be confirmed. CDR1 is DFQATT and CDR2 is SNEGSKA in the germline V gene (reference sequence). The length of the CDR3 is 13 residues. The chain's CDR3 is CSANPGGGASLHF.

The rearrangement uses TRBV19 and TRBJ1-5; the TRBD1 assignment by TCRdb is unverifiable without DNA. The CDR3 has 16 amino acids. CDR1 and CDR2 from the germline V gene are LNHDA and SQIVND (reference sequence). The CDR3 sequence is CASRDRGKDSNQPQHF.

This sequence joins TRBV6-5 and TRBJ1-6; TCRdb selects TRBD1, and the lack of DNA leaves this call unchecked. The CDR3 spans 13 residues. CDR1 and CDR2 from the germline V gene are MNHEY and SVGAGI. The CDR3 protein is CASSRTRNSPLHF.

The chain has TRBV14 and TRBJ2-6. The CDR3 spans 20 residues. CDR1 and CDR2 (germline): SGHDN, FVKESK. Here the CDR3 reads CASSQDTRYTDSSGANVLTF.

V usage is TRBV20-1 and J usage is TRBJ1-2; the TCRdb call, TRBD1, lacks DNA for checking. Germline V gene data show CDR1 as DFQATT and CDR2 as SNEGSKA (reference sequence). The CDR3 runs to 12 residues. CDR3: CSASLGGSRYTF.

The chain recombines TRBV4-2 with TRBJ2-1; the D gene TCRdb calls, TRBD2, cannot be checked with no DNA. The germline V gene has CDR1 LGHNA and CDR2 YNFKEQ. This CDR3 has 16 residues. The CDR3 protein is CASSQEGTDRYNEQFF.

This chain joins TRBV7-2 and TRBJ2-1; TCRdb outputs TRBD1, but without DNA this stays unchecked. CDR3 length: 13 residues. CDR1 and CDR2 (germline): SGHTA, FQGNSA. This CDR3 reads CASSLGQDNHKFF.

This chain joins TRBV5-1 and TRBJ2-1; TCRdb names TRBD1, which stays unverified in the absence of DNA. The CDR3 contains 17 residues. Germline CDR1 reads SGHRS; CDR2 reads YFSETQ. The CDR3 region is CASSFLLSGGQGGEQFF.

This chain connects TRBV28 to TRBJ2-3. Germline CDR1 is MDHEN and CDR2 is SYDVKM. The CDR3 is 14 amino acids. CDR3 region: CASSSNHVQDTQYF.

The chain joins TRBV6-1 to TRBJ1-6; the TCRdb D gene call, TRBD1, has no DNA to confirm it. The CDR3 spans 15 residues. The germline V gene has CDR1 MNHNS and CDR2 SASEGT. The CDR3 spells CASSEAGAFRSPLHF.

The CDR3 here is CASSTIQGAQETQYF. This chain links TRBV12-3 or TRBV12-4 with TRBJ2-5; the TCRdb D gene call, TRBD1, has no DNA to confirm it. The CDR3 length is 15 residues.

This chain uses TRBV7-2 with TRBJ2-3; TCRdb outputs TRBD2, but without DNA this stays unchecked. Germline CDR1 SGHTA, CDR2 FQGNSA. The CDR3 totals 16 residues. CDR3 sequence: CASSFLLAGGPDTQYF.

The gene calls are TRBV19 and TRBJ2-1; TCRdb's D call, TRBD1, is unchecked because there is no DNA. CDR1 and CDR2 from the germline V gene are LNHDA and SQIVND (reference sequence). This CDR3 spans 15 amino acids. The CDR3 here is CASSPGQGAYNEQFF.

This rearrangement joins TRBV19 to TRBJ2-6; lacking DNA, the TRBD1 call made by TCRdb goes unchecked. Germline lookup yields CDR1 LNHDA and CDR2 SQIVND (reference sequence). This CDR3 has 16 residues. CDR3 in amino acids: CATSLGGYSGANVLTF.

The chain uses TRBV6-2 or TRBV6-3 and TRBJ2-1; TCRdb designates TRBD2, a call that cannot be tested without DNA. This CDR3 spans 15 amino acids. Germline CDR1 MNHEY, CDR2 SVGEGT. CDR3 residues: CASSFSGGGIGEQFF.

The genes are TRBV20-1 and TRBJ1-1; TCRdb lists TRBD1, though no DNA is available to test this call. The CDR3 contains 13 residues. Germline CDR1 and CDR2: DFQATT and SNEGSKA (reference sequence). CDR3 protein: CSALGQGNTEAFF.

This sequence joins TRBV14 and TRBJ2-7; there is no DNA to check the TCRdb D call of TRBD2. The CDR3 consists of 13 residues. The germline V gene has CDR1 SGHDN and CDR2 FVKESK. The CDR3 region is CASSRLAGYEQYF.

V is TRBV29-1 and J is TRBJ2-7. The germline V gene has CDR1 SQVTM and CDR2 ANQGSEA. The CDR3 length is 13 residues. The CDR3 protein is CSARGGNAYEQYF.

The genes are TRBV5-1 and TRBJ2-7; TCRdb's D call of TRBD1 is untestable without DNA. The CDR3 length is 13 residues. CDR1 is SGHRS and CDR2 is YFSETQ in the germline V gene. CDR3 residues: CASSSGTGSVVYF.